One and the same sample provided the 20 T cell receptor beta chains below, sequenced in a study of Graves' ophthalmopathy and Graves' hyperthyroidism. Amplification targeted the TCR beta CDR3 regions, with RNA transcripts as the source material. Amplification began with first-round RT-PCR using HTBI primers, then second-round multiplex PCR was performed. TCRdb reprocessed the multiplex PCR reads via MiXCR and lists one record per CDR3 protein. The sample has over a million distinct CDR3 sequences; roughly two fifths are singletons. The sample consisted of peripheral blood or thyroid tissue (not recorded which). The receptors shown here come from an adult man with Graves' hyperthyroidism.

The sample holds many counts of this clonotype. In DNA form, the CDR3 reads TGTGCCAGCAGCTTAGCAGACAGGGAAGCTTTCTTT. Translating gives CASSLADREAFF. The genes are TRBV7-9 and TRBJ1-1; D possibly corresponds to TRBD1 (6 bases). Germline V lookup: CDR1 SEHNR, CDR2 FQNEAQ (reference sequence). V was clipped by 0 bases and J by 8 bases, with 7 bases between them. The CDR3 contains 12 residues.

This clonotype was detected ten times or more. The chain carries TRBV5-5 and TRBJ1-2; D remains ambiguous. In germline, CDR1 is SGHKS, CDR2 YYEKEE (reference sequence). This CDR3 spans 13 amino acids. V lost 5 bases, J lost 2 bases, and 10 bases lay in between. CDR3 region: CASRTGENYGYTF. DNA of the CDR3: TGTGCCAGCAGAACGGGTGAGAACTATGGCTACACCTTC.

As regards this clonotype: A much bigger clone sits one base away, suggesting this may be a read error. The chain carries TRBV6-6 and TRBJ1-1; D might be TRBD1 (6 bases). Germline assignment: CDR1 MNHNY and CDR2 SVGAGI (reference sequence). This CDR3 is 16 amino acids long. The CDR3 bases are TGTGCCATCAGTGTACGACCTTTCAGGGGCCACACTGAAGCTTTCTTT. Its translation is CAISVRPFRGHTEAFF.

This clonotype was seen at least ten times. The gene calls are TRBV7-2 and TRBJ2-6; 12 bases fit TRBD2. CDR1 is SGHTA, CDR2 FQGNSA, per germline. The CDR3 extends over 16 amino acids. V lost 6 bases to trimming and J lost 0 bases; unmatched junction nucleotides: 0. The CDR3 sequence: CASRLAGGSGANVLTF. The CDR3 DNA is TGTGCCAGCAGACTAGCGGGAGGCTCTGGGGCCAACGTCCTGACTTTC.

This clonotype occurred once. The rearrangement uses TRBV12-3 or TRBV12-4 and TRBJ2-2; possibly TRBD1 for D (5 bases). This CDR3 comprises 14 residues. The V and J ends lost 3 bases and 4 bases respectively, with 9 bases between them. The CDR3 protein is CASSFQGATGELFF. As DNA, the CDR3 is TGTGCCAGCAGTTTCCAGGGTGCCACCGGGGAGCTGTTTTTT.

This clonotype has ten or more counts. The V gene is TRBV5-1, the J gene TRBJ2-7; TRBD2 agrees at 9 bases. The CDR3 spans 16 residues. J lost 6 bases, V lost 2 bases, and 12 bases had no gene match. Germline values: CDR1 SGHRS, CDR2 YFSETQ. The CDR3 DNA sequence: TGCGCCAGCAGCTTCGCGTCCCTAGCGGGGACTAGCGAGCAGTACTTC. This gives the protein CASSFASLAGTSEQYF.

V and J are TRBV29-1 and TRBJ1-4; unclear D gene. The CDR3 spans 16 residues. Per the germline V gene, CDR1 is SQVTM and CDR2 is ANQGSEA. Deletions cut 7 bases from V and 7 bases from J, with 25 bases between. Here the CDR3 DNA reads TGCAGCGCCATGTCAGGAAATATTGAGTTTGGTGAAAAACTGTTTTTT. It yields the protein CSAMSGNIEFGEKLFF. Based on the CDR3 plus reference TRBV29-1 and TRBJ1-4, the full variable domain is SAVISQKPSRDICQRGTSLTIQCQVDSQVTMMFWYRQQPGQSLTLIATANQGSEATYESGFVIDKFPISRPNLTFSTLTVSNMSPEDSSIYLCSAMSGNIEFGEKLFFGSGTQLSVL.

As regards this clonotype: The missing conserved phenylalanine or tryptophan at the end of this CDR3 makes a read error likely. The DNA is left out, because the CDR3 cannot be placed on it with certainty; the CDR3 is given as TCRdb lists it. This rearrangement joins TRBV14 to TRBJ1-6. The V gene's germline CDR1 is SGHDN and CDR2 FVKESK. The CDR3 numbers 8 amino acids, ends counted. This CDR3 reads CASSQQNA.

In this sample, this clonotype turned up many times. V and J are TRBV12-3 or TRBV12-4 and TRBJ2-7; TRBD2 is a possible D gene (6 bases). CDR3 size: 15 residues. V was shortened by 2 bases and J by 7 bases, with 18 bases between the two germline ends. CDR3: CASSLRATPGTEQYF. The CDR3 region has the DNA TGTGCCAGCAGTTTACGTGCAACTCCTGGGACTGAGCAGTACTTC.

As regards this clonotype: A much larger clone differs by one base, so this may be a read error. The rearrangement uses TRBV20-1 and TRBJ1-5; 8 bases map to TRBD1. The J segment lost 5 bases and the V segment lost 0 bases, leaving 9 bases of the junction unmatched. The germline V gene encodes CDR1 DFQATT and CDR2 SNEGSKA (reference sequence). This CDR3 is 16 amino acids long. The CDR3 loop is CSARDLREGQDQPQHF. The CDR3, as DNA: TGCAGTGCTAGAGATCTCAGGGAGGGACAGGATCAGCCCCAGCATTTT.

The V call is TRBV15, the J call TRBJ1-6; D is undetermined. V lost 3 bases and J 10 bases, leaving 10 bases between the germline ends. This CDR3 contains 13 residues. Germline CDR1 is LNHNV and CDR2 is YYDKDF (reference sequence). CDR3 in DNA: TGTGCCACCAGCAGCTTTCTGGGCTCACCCCTCCACTTT. Translated: CATSSFLGSPLHF.

This clonotype was counted ten times or more. This rearrangement joins TRBV20-1 to TRBJ1-1, with 9 bases identical to TRBD1. The CDR3 totals 15 residues. V shed 6 bases, J shed 1 base, and the junction held 9 bases outside the gene matches. Germline V gene lookup returns CDR1 DFQATT and CDR2 SNEGSKA (reference sequence). The chain's CDR3 is CSALVGQGRNTEAFF. CDR3 nucleotide sequence: TGCAGTGCCCTGGTGGGACAGGGAAGGAACACTGAAGCTTTCTTT.

CDR3 nucleotides: TGTGCCAGCCACCCCGGTTCTCACGAGCAGTACTTC. Translated, it gives CASHPGSHEQYF. The J gene is TRBJ2-7, the V gene TRBV7-9, with unresolved D. There are 12 residues in the CDR3. Between the trimmed V and J ends, which lost 8 bases and 5 bases, there was a span of 13 bases. Germline V gene lookup returns CDR1 SEHNR and CDR2 FQNEAQ (reference sequence).

This clonotype showed up many times. The J gene is TRBJ1-5, the V gene TRBV7-8, with a tentative D call TRBD1 (5 bases). Per the germline V gene, CDR1 is SGHVS and CDR2 is FQNEAQ. V lost 1 base to trimming and J lost 7 bases, with 14 bases between them. CDR3 size: 15 residues. The CDR3 protein is CASSLDLQVAQPQHF. The CDR3 region has the DNA TGTGCCAGCAGCTTAGACCTACAGGTTGCCCAGCCCCAGCATTTT.

The V gene is TRBV25-1, the J gene TRBJ2-7; 9 nucleotides agree with TRBD1. The CDR3 sequence is 15 residues long. J was trimmed by 7 bases and V by 3 bases; bases with no gene match: 10. Germline V lookup: CDR1 MGHDK, CDR2 SYGVNS. For the CDR3, the DNA is TGTGCCAGCAGTGATCCAGAACAGGGGGCGGGTGAGCAGTACTTC. Its protein product is CASSDPEQGAGEQYF.

Remarks on this clonotype: Sequence at one end of the junction differs from germline and may be a read error. J is TRBJ2-6 and V is TRBV7-8; D is unclear. The CDR3 sequence is 12 residues long. Germline V lookup: CDR1 SGHVS, CDR2 FQNEAQ. The CDR3 bases are TGTGCCAGCAGCTTAGCGCTTAACGACCTGACTTTC. Its protein is CASSLALNDLTF. Looking up the rest from reference TRBV7-8 and TRBJ2-6 gives the full variable domain: GAGVSQSPRYKVAKRGQDVALRCDPISGHVSLFWYQQALGQGPEFLTYFQNEAQLDKSGLPSDRFFAERPEGSVSTLKIQRTQQEDSAVYLCASSLALNDLTFGAGSRLTVL.

In its sample, this clonotype was seen many times. The chain has TRBV9 and TRBJ1-1, with D tentatively TRBD1 (5 bases). CDR3 size: 12 residues. Looked up from germline, CDR1 is SGDLS and CDR2 is YYNGEE. Trimming took off 5 bases at V and 8 bases at J, with 13 bases between the two ends. CDR3 coding DNA: TGTGCCAGCAGGCCGGGGGGTGGGGAAGCTTTCTTT. This gives the protein CASRPGGGEAFF.

This clonotype was picked up many times. The CDR3 region has the DNA TGTGCCAGCAGCGAGGGGTCCGGGGAGCTGTTTTTT. Protein sequence: CASSEGSGELFF. This chain connects TRBV5-8 to TRBJ2-2; D assignment may be TRBD1 or TRBD2 (5 bases each). Germline V gene lookup returns CDR1 SGHTS and CDR2 YDEGEE. Deletions cut 4 bases from V and 6 bases from J, with 7 bases between. The CDR3 consists of 12 residues.

In regard to this clonotype: It may be a read error: a sequence one base away is much more abundant. The chain links TRBV10-3 to TRBJ1-5, with D possibly matching TRBD1 (5 bases). This CDR3 is 15 amino acids long. Germline V CDR1 and CDR2: ENHRY, SYGVKD. V was pared by 5 bases and J by 0 bases, with 11 bases between. In DNA, the CDR3 is TGTGCCATCAGTTACGAAGACAGTAGCAATCAGCCCCAGCATTTT. Its translation is CAISYEDSSNQPQHF.

This clonotype was counted many times. In DNA form, the CDR3 reads TGCGCCAGCAGCTTCGCCGGGGGAGAGACCCAGTACTTC. Translation: CASSFAGGETQYF. The J gene is TRBJ2-5, the V gene TRBV5-1, with a tentative D call TRBD2 (6 bases). The CDR3 sequence is 13 residues long. V was clipped by 2 bases and J by 4 bases, with 9 bases between them. CDR1 and CDR2 from the germline V gene are SGHRS and YFSETQ.